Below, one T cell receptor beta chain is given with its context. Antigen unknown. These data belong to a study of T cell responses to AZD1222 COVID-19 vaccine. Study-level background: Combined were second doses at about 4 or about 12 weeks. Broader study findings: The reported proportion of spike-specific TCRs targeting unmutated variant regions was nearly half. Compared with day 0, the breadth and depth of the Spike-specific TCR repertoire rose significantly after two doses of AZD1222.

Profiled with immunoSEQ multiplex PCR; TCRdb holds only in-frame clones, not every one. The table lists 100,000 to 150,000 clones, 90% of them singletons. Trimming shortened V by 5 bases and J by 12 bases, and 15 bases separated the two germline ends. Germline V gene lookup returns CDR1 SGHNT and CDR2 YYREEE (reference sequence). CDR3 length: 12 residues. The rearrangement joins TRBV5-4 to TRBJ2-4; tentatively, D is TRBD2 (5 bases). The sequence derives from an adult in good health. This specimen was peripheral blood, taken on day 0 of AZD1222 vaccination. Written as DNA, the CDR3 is TGTGCCAGCAGTCGCACTGGGGAGAGTCAGTACTTC. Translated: CASSRTGESQYF.